These T cell receptor beta chains were read from a single sample in a study of CD8 T cells in ankylosing spondylitis. Each CDR3 protein is one row after TCRdb ran MiXCR on the 5' RACE reads. The data show 190,000 or so distinct CDR3 sequences, 9.5% to 15% seen once. Sequenced material: blood, either unsorted or a sorted T cell fraction (not recorded which). Source of these receptors: a male donor with ankylosing spondylitis or in good health (not recorded which). CDR3s include the opening cysteine and the closing phenylalanine or tryptophan. Each record gives: V gene, D gene, J gene, clone size, CDR3 protein, CDR3 DNA. The D gene is left open where the match is weak. Clone size, where shown, is once, few, many, or a class for clones that have expanded.

V gene: TRBV12-3/TRBV12-4
D gene: .
J gene: TRBJ2-7
clone size: .
CDR3 protein: CASSPSLGGYEQYF
CDR3 DNA: TGTGCCAGCAGTCCCTCTCTTGGGGGCTACGAGCAGTACTTC

V gene: TRBV27
D gene: .
J gene: TRBJ1-2
clone size: .
CDR3 protein: CASSSGLDYGYTF
CDR3 DNA: TGTGCCAGCAGTTCCGGTCTTGACTATGGCTACACCTTC

V gene: TRBV10-2
D gene: TRBD1
J gene: TRBJ2-5
clone size: .
CDR3 protein: CASRGTEETQYF
CDR3 DNA: TGCGCCAGCAGGGGGACAGAAGAGACCCAGTACTTC

V gene: TRBV3-1
D gene: TRBD2
J gene: TRBJ2-7
clone size: few
CDR3 protein: CASSQRLAISFYEQYF
CDR3 DNA: TGTGCCAGCAGCCAAAGACTAGCCATATCCTTCTACGAGCAGTACTTC

V gene: TRBV12-3/TRBV12-4
D gene: TRBD1
J gene: TRBJ2-2
clone size: .
CDR3 protein: CASSPTGLGTGELFF
CDR3 DNA: TGTGCCAGTTCCCCGACAGGGTTAGGCACCGGGGAGCTGTTTTTT

V gene: TRBV27
D gene: .
J gene: TRBJ2-1
clone size: few
CDR3 protein: CASSSRGSSYNEQFF
CDR3 DNA: TGTGCCAGCAGTTCCCGGGGCAGCTCCTACAATGAGCAGTTCTTC

V gene: TRBV2
D gene: TRBD2
J gene: TRBJ2-3
clone size: .
CDR3 protein: CASSEYAGGADTQYF
CDR3 DNA: TGTGCCAGCAGTGAATACGCGGGAGGGGCAGATACGCAGTATTTT

V gene: TRBV27
D gene: .
J gene: TRBJ2-2
clone size: few
CDR3 protein: CASRDRIGNTGELFF
CDR3 DNA: TGTGCCAGCCGAGACAGGATTGGAAACACCGGGGAGCTGTTTTTT

V gene: TRBV6-5
D gene: TRBD1
J gene: TRBJ2-5
clone size: .
CDR3 protein: CASSYLQRQGWGQETQYF
CDR3 DNA: TGTGCCAGCAGTTATCTTCAAAGACAGGGATGGGGCCAAGAGACCCAGTACTTC

V gene: TRBV20-1
D gene: TRBD2
J gene: TRBJ2-1
clone size: many
CDR3 protein: CSARELGLAHNEQFF
CDR3 DNA: TGCAGTGCTAGAGAGCTAGGACTAGCCCACAATGAGCAGTTCTTC

V gene: TRBV6-5
D gene: .
J gene: TRBJ2-7
clone size: few
CDR3 protein: CASSYEGQPYEQYF
CDR3 DNA: TGTGCCAGCAGTTACGAGGGACAACCTTACGAGCAGTACTTC

V gene: TRBV7-9
D gene: TRBD2
J gene: TRBJ2-1
clone size: few
CDR3 protein: CASSLLGLARHNEQFF
CDR3 DNA: TGTGCCAGCAGCTTACTGGGACTAGCGAGACACAATGAGCAGTTCTTC

V gene: TRBV5-1
D gene: TRBD1
J gene: TRBJ2-7
clone size: few
CDR3 protein: CASSFTDRAGYEQYF
CDR3 DNA: TGCGCCAGCAGCTTTACCGACAGGGCTGGCTACGAGCAGTACTTC

V gene: TRBV12-3/TRBV12-4
D gene: TRBD1
J gene: TRBJ2-2
clone size: .
CDR3 protein: CASSPGQGPVTGELFF
CDR3 DNA: TGTGCCAGCAGTCCTGGACAGGGACCCGTCACCGGGGAGCTGTTTTTT

V gene: TRBV6-4
D gene: TRBD2
J gene: TRBJ2-3
clone size: few
CDR3 protein: CASSASGGAPDTQYF
CDR3 DNA: TGTGCCAGCAGCGCTAGCGGGGGGGCACCAGATACGCAGTATTTT

V gene: TRBV11-1
D gene: TRBD1
J gene: TRBJ1-1
clone size: few
CDR3 protein: CASSLGWTGGGLNTEAFF
CDR3 DNA: TGTGCCAGCAGCTTAGGATGGACAGGGGGCGGATTGAACACTGAAGCTTTCTTT

V gene: TRBV2
D gene: .
J gene: TRBJ2-7
clone size: few
CDR3 protein: CASSGDVSSYEQYF
CDR3 DNA: TGTGCCAGCAGTGGGGACGTGAGCTCCTACGAGCAGTACTTC

V gene: TRBV5-6
D gene: .
J gene: TRBJ2-2
clone size: .
CDR3 protein: CASTEVRGSTGELFF
CDR3 DNA: TGTGCCAGCACCGAAGTCAGGGGTAGCACCGGGGAGCTGTTTTTT

V gene: TRBV3-1
D gene: .
J gene: TRBJ2-3
clone size: .
CDR3 protein: CASSQDPVDTQYF
CDR3 DNA: TGTGCCAGCAGCCAAGATCCGGTAGATACGCAGTATTTT

V gene: TRBV7-9
D gene: .
J gene: TRBJ2-5
clone size: many
CDR3 protein: CASSLWGRETQYF
CDR3 DNA: TGTGCCAGCAGCTTATGGGGGAGAGAGACCCAGTACTTC

V gene: TRBV30
D gene: .
J gene: TRBJ2-7
clone size: few
CDR3 protein: CAWLDRRSYEQYF
CDR3 DNA: TGTGCCTGGCTTGACAGGCGCTCCTACGAGCAGTACTTC

V gene: TRBV12-3/TRBV12-4
D gene: .
J gene: TRBJ2-3
clone size: many
CDR3 protein: CASSHTDTQYF
CDR3 DNA: TGTGCCAGCAGTCACACAGATACGCAGTATTTT

V gene: TRBV7-9
D gene: .
J gene: TRBJ2-1
clone size: few
CDR3 protein: CASSFSRNEQFF
CDR3 DNA: TGTGCCAGCAGCTTCTCCCGGAATGAGCAGTTCTTC

V gene: TRBV7-9
D gene: .
J gene: TRBJ1-2
clone size: .
CDR3 protein: CASSLSTGNYGYTF
CDR3 DNA: TGTGCCAGCAGCTTATCGACAGGAAACTATGGCTACACCTTC